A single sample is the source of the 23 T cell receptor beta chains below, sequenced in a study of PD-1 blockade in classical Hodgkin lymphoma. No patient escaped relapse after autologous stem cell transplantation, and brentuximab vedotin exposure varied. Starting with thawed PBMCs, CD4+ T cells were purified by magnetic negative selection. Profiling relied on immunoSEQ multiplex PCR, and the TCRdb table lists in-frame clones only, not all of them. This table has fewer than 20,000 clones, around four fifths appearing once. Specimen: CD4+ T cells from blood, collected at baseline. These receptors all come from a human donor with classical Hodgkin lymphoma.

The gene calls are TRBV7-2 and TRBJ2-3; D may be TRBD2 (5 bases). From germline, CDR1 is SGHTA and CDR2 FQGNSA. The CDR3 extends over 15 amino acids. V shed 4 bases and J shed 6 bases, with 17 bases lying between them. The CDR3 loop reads CASSSRTGRADTQYF. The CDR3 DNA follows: TGTGCCAGCAGCTCCAGGACGGGAAGGGCCGATACGCAGTATTTT.

The CDR3 coding sequence is TGTGCCAGCTCACCCCCTCCCTCCTACGAGCAGTACTTC. Translating it yields CASSPPPSYEQYF. This sequence joins TRBV18 and TRBJ2-7; no clear D gene. Germline CDR1 reads KGHSH; CDR2 reads LQKENI. The CDR3 totals 13 residues. The germline V and J ends were trimmed by 3 bases and 0 bases, with 6 bases remaining between them.

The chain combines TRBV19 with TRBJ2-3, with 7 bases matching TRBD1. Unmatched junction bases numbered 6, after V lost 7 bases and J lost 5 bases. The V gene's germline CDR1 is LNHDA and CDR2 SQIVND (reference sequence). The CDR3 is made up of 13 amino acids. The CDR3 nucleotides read TGTGCCAGTATCGACAGGGTAGGAGATACGCAGTATTTT. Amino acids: CASIDRVGDTQYF.

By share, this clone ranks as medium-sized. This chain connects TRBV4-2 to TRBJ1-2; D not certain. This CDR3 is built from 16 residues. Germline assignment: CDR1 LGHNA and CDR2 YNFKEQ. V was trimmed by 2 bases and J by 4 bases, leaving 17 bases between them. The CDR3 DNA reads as TGTGCCAGCAGCCAAAGTTCTGGAGTTTCGAGCTATGGCTACACCTTC. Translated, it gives CASSQSSGVSSYGYTF.

For the CDR3, the DNA is TGTGCCAGCAGCTTCGAGGGGGTTGGCTATGGCTACACCTTC. Encoded protein: CASSFEGVGYGYTF. The gene calls are TRBV9 and TRBJ1-2; perhaps TRBD1 as D (6 bases). V lost 4 bases and J 4 bases, leaving 14 bases between the germline ends. CDR1 is SGDLS, CDR2 YYNGEE, per germline. The CDR3 runs to 14 residues.

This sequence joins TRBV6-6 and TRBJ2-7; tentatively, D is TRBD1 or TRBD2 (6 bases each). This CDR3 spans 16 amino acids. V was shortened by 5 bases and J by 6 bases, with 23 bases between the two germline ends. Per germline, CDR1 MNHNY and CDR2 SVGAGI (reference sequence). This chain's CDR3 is CASSTPSRGAGTEQYF. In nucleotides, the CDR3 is TGTGCCAGCAGTACCCCCTCGAGGGGGGCGGGTACCGAGCAGTACTTC.

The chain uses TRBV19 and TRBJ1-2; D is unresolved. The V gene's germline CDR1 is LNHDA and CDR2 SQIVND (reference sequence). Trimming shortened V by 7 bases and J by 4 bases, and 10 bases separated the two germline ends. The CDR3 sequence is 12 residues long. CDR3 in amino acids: CASTAASYGYTF. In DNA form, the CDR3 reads TGTGCCAGTACCGCCGCCTCCTATGGCTACACCTTC.

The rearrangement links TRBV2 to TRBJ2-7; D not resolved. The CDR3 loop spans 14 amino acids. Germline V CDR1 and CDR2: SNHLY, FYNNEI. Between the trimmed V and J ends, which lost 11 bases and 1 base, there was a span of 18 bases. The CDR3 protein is CAGTPDGASYEQYF. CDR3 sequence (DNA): TGTGCCGGTACGCCTGACGGAGCGTCCTACGAGCAGTACTTC.

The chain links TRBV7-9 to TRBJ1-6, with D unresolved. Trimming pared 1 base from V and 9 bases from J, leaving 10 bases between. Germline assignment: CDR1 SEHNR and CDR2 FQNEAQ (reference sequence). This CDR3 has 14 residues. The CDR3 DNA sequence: TGTGCCAGCAGCTTAGTAGCTTTGGGTTCACCCCTCCACTTT. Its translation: CASSLVALGSPLHF.

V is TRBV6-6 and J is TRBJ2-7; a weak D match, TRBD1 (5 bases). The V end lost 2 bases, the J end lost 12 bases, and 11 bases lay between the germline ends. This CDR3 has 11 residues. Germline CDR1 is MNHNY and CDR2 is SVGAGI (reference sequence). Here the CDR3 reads CASSYRGVGYF. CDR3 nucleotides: TGTGCCAGCAGTTACAGGGGCGTGGGGTACTTC.

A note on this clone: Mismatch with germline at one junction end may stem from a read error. Here the CDR3 reads CASSAGTGSSEQYF. The CDR3 coding sequence is TGTGCCAGCAGCGCCGGGACAGGGTCCTCCGAGCAGTACTTC. The genes are TRBV2 and TRBJ2-7; 9 bases align to TRBD1. The CDR3 extends over 14 amino acids. Germline V gives CDR1 SNHLY, CDR2 FYNNEI.

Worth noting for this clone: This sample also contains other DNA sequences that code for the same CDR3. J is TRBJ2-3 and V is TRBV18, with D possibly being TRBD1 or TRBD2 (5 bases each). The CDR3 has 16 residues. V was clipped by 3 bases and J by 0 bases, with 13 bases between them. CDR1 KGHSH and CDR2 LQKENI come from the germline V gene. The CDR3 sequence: CASSPTGTASTDTQYF. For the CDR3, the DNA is TGTGCCAGCTCACCGACCGGGACGGCTAGCACAGATACGCAGTATTTT.

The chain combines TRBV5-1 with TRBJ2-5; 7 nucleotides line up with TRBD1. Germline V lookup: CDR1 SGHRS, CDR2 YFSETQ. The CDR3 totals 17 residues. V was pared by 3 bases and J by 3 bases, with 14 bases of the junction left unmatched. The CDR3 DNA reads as TGCGCCAGCAGCTCGAAGTATTCAGGGGGTAAGGAAGAGACCCAGTACTTC. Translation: CASSSKYSGGKEETQYF.

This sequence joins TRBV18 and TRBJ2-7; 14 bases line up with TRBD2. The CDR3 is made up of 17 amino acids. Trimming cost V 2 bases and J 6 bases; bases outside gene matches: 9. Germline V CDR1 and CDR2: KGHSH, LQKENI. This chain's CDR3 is CASSPLGLAGALREQYF. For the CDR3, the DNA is TGTGCCAGCTCACCATTGGGACTAGCGGGGGCCCTTCGCGAGCAGTACTTC. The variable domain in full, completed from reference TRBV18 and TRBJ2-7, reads NAGVMQNPRHLVRRRGQEARLRCSPMKGHSHVYWYRQLPEEGLKFMVYLQKENIIDESGMPKERFSAEFPKEGPSILRIQQVVRGDSAAYFCASSPLGLAGALREQYFGPGTRLTVT.

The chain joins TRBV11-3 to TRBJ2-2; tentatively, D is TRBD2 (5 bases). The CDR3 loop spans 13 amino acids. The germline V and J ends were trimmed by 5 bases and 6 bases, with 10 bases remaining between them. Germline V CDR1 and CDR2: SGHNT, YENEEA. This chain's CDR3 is CASSPMRAGELFF. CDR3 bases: TGTGCCAGCAGCCCGATGAGGGCCGGGGAGCTGTTTTTT. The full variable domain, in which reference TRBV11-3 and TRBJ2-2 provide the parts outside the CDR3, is EAGVVQSPRYKIIEKKQPVAFWCNPISGHNTLYWYLQNLGQGPELLIRYENEEAVDDSQLPKDRFSAERLKGVDSTLKIQPAELGDSAVYLCASSPMRAGELFFGEGSRLTVL.

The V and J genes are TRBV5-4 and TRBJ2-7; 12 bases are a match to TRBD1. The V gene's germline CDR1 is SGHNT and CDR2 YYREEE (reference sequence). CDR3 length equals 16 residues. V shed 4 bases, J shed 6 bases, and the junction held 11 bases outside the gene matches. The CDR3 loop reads CASSPSGGQGAFEQYF. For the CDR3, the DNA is TGTGCCAGCAGCCCCTCGGGGGGACAGGGGGCATTCGAGCAGTACTTC. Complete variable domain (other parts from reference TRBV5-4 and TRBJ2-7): ETGVTQSPTHLIKTRGQQVTLRCSSQSGHNTVSWYQQALGQGPQFIFQYYREEENGRGNFPPRFSGLQFPNYSSELNVNALELDDSALYLCASSPSGGQGAFEQYFGPGTRLTVT.

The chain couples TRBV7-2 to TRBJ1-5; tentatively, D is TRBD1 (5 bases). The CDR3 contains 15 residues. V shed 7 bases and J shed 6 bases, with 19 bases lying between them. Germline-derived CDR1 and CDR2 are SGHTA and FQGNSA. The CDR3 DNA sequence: TGTGCCAGCAACCGACGGGGGGGATTCACTCAGCCCCAGCATTTT. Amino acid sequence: CASNRRGGFTQPQHF.

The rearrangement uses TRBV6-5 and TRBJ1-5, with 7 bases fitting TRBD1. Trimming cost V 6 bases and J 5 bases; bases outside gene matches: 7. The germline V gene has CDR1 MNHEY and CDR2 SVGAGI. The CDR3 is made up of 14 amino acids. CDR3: CASSRDRDDQPQHF. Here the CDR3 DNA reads TGTGCCAGCAGCCGAGACAGGGATGATCAGCCCCAGCATTTT.

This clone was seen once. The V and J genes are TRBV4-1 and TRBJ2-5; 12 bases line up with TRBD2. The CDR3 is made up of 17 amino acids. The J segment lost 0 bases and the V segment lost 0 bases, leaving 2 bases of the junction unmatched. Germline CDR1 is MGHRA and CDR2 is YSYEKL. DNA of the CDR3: TGCGCCAGCAGCCAAGACAGACTAGCGGGGGACCAAGAGACCCAGTACTTC. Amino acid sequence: CASSQDRLAGDQETQYF.

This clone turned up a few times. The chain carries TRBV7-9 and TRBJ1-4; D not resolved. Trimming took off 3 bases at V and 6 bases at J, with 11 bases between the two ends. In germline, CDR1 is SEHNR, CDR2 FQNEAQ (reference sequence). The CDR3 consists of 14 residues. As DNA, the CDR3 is TGTGCCAGCAGCTTCTGGGGTAATGATGAAAAACTGTTTTTT. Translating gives CASSFWGNDEKLFF. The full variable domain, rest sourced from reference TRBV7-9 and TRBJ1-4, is DTGVSQNPRHKITKRGQNVTFRCDPISEHNRLYWYRQTLGQGPEFLTYFQNEAQLEKSRLLSDRFSAERPKGSFSTLEIQRTEQGDSAMYLCASSFWGNDEKLFFGSGTQLSVL.

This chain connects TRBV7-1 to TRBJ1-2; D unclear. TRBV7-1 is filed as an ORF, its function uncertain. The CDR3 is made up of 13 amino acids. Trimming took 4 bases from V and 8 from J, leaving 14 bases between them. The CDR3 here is CASSFSPTGGYTF. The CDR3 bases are TGTGCCAGCAGCTTCAGTCCGACGGGGGGCTACACCTTC.

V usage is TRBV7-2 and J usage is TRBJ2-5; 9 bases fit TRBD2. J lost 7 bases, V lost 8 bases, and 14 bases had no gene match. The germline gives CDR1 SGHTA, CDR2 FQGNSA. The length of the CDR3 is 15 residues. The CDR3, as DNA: TGTGCCAGCGCTGGGGTAGTAGCGGGAGATGGGACCCAGTACTTC. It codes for CASAGVVAGDGTQYF.

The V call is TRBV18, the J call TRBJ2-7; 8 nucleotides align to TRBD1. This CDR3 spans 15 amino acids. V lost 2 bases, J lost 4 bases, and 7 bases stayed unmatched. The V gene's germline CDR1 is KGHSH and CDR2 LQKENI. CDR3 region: CASSPGTGVRYEQYF. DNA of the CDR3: TGTGCCAGCTCACCAGGGACAGGCGTTCGATACGAGCAGTACTTC.